Sequencing of this T cell receptor (beta chain) was carried out in a study of blood T cell repertoires in COVID-19. Study-level information: The analysed material was cDNA or gDNA that came from T cells, B-cell-depleted T cells, or PBMCs.

J was trimmed by 11 bases and V by 3 bases; bases with no gene match: 1. The CDR3 totals 11 residues. Looked up from germline, CDR1 is LNHDA and CDR2 is SQIVND (reference sequence). As processed by the authors: Using reference gene primer amplification, nucleated cell counts were estimated. Assay used: immunoSEQ multiplex PCR; TCRdb lists only in-frame clones, some missing. Clone size and V and J calls were adopted from that table, with D and trimming inferred from the DNA. In the table there are approximately 200,000 clones, around 81% of which are singletons. The sample comprised peripheral blood. This sequence originates from a woman aged 60-75 years with acute or convalescent COVID-19. The chain uses TRBV19 and TRBJ2-3, with TRBD1 identical over 8 bases. The CDR3 here is CASSMGTGQYF. As DNA, the CDR3 is TGTGCCAGTAGTATGGGGACAGGGCAGTATTTT.